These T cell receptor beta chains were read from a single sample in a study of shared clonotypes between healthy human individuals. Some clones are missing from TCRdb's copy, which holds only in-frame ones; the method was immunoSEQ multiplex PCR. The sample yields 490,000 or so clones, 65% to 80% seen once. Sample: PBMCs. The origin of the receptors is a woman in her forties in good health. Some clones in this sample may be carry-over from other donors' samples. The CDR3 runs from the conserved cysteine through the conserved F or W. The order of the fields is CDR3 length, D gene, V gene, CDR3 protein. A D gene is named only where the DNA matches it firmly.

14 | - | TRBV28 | CATEYRVNTGELFF
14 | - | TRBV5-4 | CASSLKDHLNEQFF
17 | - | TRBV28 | CATEGGRTEPRRRGYTF
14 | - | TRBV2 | CASSELRSNQPQHF
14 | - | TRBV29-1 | CSVEAREGVDEQFF
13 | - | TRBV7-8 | CASSSQLSYEQYF
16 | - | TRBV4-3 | CASSQVLGRSSYEQYF
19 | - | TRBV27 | CASRRNFGGDSSGANVLTF
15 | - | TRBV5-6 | CASSRPGQPNSPLHF
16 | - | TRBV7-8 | CASSLEGLSSGNTIYF
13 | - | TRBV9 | CASSAQLNTEAFF
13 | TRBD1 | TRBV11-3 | CASSKTGGGEQFF
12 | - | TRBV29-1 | CSVERGAGEQYF
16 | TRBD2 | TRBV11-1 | CASSSSGTSGYNEQFF
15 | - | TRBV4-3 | CASSQNSISADTQYF
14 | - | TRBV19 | CASSGSVRGETQYF
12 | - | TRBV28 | CASSWENYGYTF